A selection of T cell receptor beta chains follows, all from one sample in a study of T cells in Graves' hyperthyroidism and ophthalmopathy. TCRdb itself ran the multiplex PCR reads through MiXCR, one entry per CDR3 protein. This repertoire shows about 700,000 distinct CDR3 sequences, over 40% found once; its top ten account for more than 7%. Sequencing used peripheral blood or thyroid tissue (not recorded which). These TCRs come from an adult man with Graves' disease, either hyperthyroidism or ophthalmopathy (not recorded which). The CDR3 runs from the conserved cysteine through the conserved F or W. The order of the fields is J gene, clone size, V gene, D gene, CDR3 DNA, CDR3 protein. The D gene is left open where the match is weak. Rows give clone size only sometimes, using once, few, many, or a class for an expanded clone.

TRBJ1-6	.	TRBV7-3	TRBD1	TGTGCCACCACCCAAGATCAGGGGCAGGGGGCGTTCAGGGAGAGTTCACCCCTCCACTTT	CATTQDQGQGAFRESSPLHF
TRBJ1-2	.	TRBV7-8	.	TGTGCCAGCAGCTTCCTTCCCGGGACCGAAAATGGCTACACCTTC	CASSFLPGTENGYTF
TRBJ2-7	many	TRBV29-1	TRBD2	TGCAGCGTCGGGACTAGCGGGGGAGCCTACGAGCAGTACTTC	CSVGTSGGAYEQYF
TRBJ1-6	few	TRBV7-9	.	TGTGCCAGCAGCCGGTCTAGGCAGGGTGGTTTCTCACCCCTCCACTTT	CASSRSRQGGFSPLHF
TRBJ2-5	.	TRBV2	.	TGTGCCAGCAGTGAAAGCGGCCGGAAGGGAGAGACCCAGTACTTC	CASSESGRKGETQYF
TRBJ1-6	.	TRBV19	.	TGTGCCAGCCGGGCGGAGAGCTCCTATAATTCGCCCCTCCACTTT	CASRAESSYNSPLHF
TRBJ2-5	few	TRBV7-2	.	TGTGCCAGCAGCAGGGCGGAAGAGACCCAGTACTTC	CASSRAEETQYF
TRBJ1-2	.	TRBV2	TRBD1	TGTGCCAGCAGCCCGGGACAGATGACCTATGGCTACACCTTC	CASSPGQMTYGYTF
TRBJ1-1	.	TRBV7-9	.	TGTGCCAGCAGCTCCCCGCGGGGGGCTGCTGAAGCTTTCTTT	CASSSPRGAAEAFF
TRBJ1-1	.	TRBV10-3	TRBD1	TGTGCCATCAGTGAGTCGGGACAGGGGGTCTCTGAAGCTTTCTTT	CAISESGQGVSEAFF
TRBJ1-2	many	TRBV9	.	TGTGCCAGCAGCGTAGGTCGGGGGACGAACTATGGCTACACCTTC	CASSVGRGTNYGYTF
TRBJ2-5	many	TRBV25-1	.	TGTGCCAGCAGTGAAGGCAGTTACCAAGAGACCCAGTACTTC	CASSEGSYQETQYF
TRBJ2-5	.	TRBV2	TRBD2	TGTGCCAGCAGTGAAGCGCGGGTAATAGCGGGGGGGCAAGAGACCCAGTACTTC	CASSEARVIAGGQETQYF
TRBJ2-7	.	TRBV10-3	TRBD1	TGTGCCATCAGCCCAGGACAGGACGAGCAGTACTTC	CAISPGQDEQYF
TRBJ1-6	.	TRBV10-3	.	TGTGCCATCAGTGAAAGCCCCTCGCGTTCACCCCTCCACTTT	CAISESPSRSPLHF
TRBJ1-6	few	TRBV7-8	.	TGTGCCAGCAGCTTAGAAGTAGGACAGAGCTCCTATAATTCACCCCTCCACTTT	CASSLEVGQSSYNSPLHF
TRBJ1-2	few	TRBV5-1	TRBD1	TGCGCCAGCAGCTTGGGAACAGGGGCCTACTATGGCTACACCTTC	CASSLGTGAYYGYTF
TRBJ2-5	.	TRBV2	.	TGTGCCAGCAGTAGGGAGACCCTCCAAGAGACCCAGTACTTC	CASSRETLQETQYF
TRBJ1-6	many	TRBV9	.	TGTGCCAGCAGCGTGCATAATTCACCCCTCCACTTT	CASSVHNSPLHF
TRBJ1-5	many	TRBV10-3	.	TGTGCCATCAGTGAGTCTGAGGTACGCAATCAGCCCCAGCATTTT	CAISESEVRNQPQHF
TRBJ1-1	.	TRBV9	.	TGTGCCAGCAACGATGGGCTGCGAGAAGCTTTCTTT	CASNDGLREAFF
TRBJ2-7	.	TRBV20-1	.	TGCAGTGCTAGGGACGACTACCAATACGAGCAGTACTTC	CSARDDYQYEQYF
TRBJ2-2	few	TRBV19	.	TGTGCCTGCAGGGGCGCCGGGGAGCTGTTTTTT	CACRGAGELFF
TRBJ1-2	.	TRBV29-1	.	TGCAGCGCCTACACGACAGATTCTTATGGCTACACCTTC	CSAYTTDSYGYTF
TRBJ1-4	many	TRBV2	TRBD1	TGTGCCAGCAGTCTGGACAGGGAGGATGAAAAACTGTTTTTT	CASSLDREDEKLFF
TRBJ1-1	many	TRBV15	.	TGTGCCACCAGAGGCGGGATGAACACTGAAGCTTTCTTT	CATRGGMNTEAFF
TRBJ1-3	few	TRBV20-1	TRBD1	TGCAGTGCTAGGCAGGGGGCTGGAAACACCATATATTTT	CSARQGAGNTIYF
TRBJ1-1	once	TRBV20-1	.	TGCAGTGCTCGAATTGAGGGGCCAGCCCTTAACACTGAAGCTTTCTTT	CSARIEGPALNTEAFF
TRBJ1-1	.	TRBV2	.	TGTGCCAGCAGTTTTCACGGGAACACTGAAGCTTTCTTT	CASSFHGNTEAFF
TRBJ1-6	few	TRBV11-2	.	TGTGCCAGCAGTTTTACAGCCAATAATTCACCCCTCCACTTT	CASSFTANNSPLHF
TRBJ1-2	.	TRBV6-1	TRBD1	TGTGCCAGCAGTTTGTATCGGGGTAGGACCCGGGACAGGGATTATGGCTACACCTTC	CASSLYRGRTRDRDYGYTF
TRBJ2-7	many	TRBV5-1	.	TGCGCCAGCAGCTTGGGCCAGAGCGAGCAGTACTTC	CASSLGQSEQYF
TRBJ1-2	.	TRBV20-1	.	TGCAGTGCTAGACAGGGACGCTACACCTTC	CSARQGRYTF
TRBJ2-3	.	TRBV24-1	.	TGTGCCACCAGTGATTACAGTAGCACAGATACGCAGTATTTT	CATSDYSSTDTQYF
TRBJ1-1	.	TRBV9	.	TGTGCCAGCAGCCCGGGGACATACACTGAAGCTTTCTTT	CASSPGTYTEAFF
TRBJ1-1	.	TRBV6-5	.	TGTGCCAGCAGTGAAGAGGACGGGTGGAACACTGAAGCTTTCTTT	CASSEEDGWNTEAFF
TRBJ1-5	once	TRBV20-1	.	TGCAGTGCTAGAAGCACAGGGATGGATCAGCCCCAGCATTTT	CSARSTGMDQPQHF
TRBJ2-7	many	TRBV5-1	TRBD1	TGTGCCAGCAGCTTGGGACAGGGGGTTGAGCAGTACTTC	CASSLGQGVEQYF
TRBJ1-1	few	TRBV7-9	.	TGTGCCAGCAGCCAAGATTTTGGGGCTGAAGCTTTCTTT	CASSQDFGAEAFF
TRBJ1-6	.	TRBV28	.	TGTGCCAGCAGTTCACGGGACAACTATAATTCACCCCTCCACTTT	CASSSRDNYNSPLHF
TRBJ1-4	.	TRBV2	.	TGTGCCAGCAGAGACCACAGGGAAAAACTGTTTTTT	CASRDHREKLFF
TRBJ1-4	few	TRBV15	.	TGTGCCACCAGCAGAGGTTTGGGGGTAGCTGATGAAAAACTGTTTTTT	CATSRGLGVADEKLFF
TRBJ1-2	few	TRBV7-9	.	TGTGCCAGCAGCCAGGCGGGGGGGAATTATGGCTACACCTTC	CASSQAGGNYGYTF
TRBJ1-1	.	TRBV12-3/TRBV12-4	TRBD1	TGTGCCAGCAGTTTAGACGGACAGGGAAGCACTGAAGCTTTCTTT	CASSLDGQGSTEAFF
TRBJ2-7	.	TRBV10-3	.	TGTGCCATCAGGGACCTCGGCGAGCAGTACTTC	CAIRDLGEQYF
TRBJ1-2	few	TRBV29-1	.	TGCAGCGTTCCTAATACCCTTGCAAACTATGGCTACACCTTC	CSVPNTLANYGYTF
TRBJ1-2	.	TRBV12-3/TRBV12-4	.	TGTGCCAGCAGTGCTAGATATACCTATGGCTACACCTTC	CASSARYTYGYTF
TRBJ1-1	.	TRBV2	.	TGTGCCAGCAGTGTCCGGGGGGGTCAAGCTTTCTTT	CASSVRGGQAFF
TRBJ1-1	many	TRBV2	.	TGTGCCAGCAGTGCGGGTTCCCTGAACACTGAAGCTTTCTTT	CASSAGSLNTEAFF
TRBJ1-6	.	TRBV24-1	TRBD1	TGTGCCAGCAGTCGACAGGGCTCTTATAATTCACCCCTCCACTTT	CASSRQGSYNSPLHF